What follows are 3 T cell receptor beta chains derived from one specimen sequenced in a study of cytomegalovirus exposure and HLA in healthy donors. A multiplex PCR was run with 60 Vbeta primers and 13 Jbeta primers. Measured with immunoSEQ multiplex PCR; TCRdb has only the in-frame clones, and not every one. Among 150,000 to 200,000 clones, approximately 80% were seen once, and the ten largest hold more than 6%. The sample comprised PBMCs. The receptor set was obtained from a woman aged 40 to 55 in good health and CMV-seropositive.

This chain links TRBV7-2 with TRBJ2-3; 7 nucleotides match TRBD1. Trimming removed 5 bases from V and 1 base from J; junction bases left unmatched: 9. The CDR3 covers 16 residues. Germline values: CDR1 SGHTA, CDR2 FQGNSA. CDR3 sequence (DNA): TGTGCCAGCAGCGCCCGACAGGGTGGGGGCACAGATACGCAGTATTTT. It encodes CASSARQGGGTDTQYF.

The CDR3 here is CASSSLGGVYNEQFF. The DNA for the CDR3 is TGTGCCAGCAGCTCCCTGGGCGGGGTCTACAATGAGCAGTTCTTC. This chain links TRBV5-4 with TRBJ2-1; possible D gene TRBD2, 6 bases. V shed 3 bases and J shed 3 bases, with 13 bases lying between them. The CDR3 spans 15 residues. Germline values: CDR1 SGHNT, CDR2 YYREEE (reference sequence).

The chain has TRBV5-8 and TRBJ2-6; the D gene is possibly TRBD2 (5 bases). This CDR3 is 15 amino acids long. Germline-derived CDR1 and CDR2 are SGHTS and YDEGEE. V lost 2 bases and J 2 bases, leaving 8 bases between the germline ends. CDR3 region: CASSFRGTGANVLTF. DNA for the CDR3: TGTGCCAGCAGCTTCCGAGGGACTGGGGCCAACGTCCTGACTTTC.